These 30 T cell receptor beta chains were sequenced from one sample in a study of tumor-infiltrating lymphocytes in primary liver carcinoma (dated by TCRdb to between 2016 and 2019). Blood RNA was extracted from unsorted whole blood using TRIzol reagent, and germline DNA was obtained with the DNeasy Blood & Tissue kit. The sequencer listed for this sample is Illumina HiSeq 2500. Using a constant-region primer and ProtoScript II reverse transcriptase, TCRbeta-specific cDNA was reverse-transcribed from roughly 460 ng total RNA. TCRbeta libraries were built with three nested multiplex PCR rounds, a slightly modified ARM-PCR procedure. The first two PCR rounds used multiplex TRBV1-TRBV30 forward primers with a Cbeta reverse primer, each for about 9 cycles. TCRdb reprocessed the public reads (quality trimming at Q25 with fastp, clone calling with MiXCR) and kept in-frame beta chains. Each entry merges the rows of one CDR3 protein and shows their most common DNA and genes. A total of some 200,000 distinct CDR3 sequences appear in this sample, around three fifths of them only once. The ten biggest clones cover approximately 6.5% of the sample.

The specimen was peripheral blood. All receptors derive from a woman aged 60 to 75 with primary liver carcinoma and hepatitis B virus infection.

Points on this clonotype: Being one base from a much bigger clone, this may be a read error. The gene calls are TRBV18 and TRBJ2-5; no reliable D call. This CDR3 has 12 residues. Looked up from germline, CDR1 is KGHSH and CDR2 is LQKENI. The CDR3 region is CTSSPRPETQYF. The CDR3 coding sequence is TGTACCAGCTCACCACGCCCAGAGACCCAGTACTTC. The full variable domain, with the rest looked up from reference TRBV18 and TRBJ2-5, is NAGVMQNPRHLVRRRGQEARLRCSPMKGHSHVYWYRQLPEEGLKFMVYLQKENIIDESGMPKERFSAEFPKEGPSILRIQQVVRGDSAAYFCTSSPRPETQYFGPGTRLLVL.

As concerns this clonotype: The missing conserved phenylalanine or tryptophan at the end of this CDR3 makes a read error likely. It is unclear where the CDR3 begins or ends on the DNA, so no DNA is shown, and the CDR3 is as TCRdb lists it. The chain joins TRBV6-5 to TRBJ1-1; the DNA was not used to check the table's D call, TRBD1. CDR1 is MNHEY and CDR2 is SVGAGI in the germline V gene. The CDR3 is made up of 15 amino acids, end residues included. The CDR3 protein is CASSLTGGSDTEVFI.

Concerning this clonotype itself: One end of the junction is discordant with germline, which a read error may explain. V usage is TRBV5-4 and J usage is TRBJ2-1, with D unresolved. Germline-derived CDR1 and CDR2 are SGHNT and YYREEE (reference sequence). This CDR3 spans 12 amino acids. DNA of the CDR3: TGTGCCAGCAGCTTGGCCAGGAATGGGCAGTTCTTC. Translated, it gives CASSLARNGQFF.

The CDR3 loop is CASSYSGASQGQPWHF. As DNA, the CDR3 is TGTGCCAGCAGTTACTCTGGGGCAAGTCAGGGCCAGCCCTGGCATTTT. V and J are TRBV6-5 and TRBJ1-5, with D possibly TRBD1 on 5 matching bases. Trimming took 0 bases from V and 15 from J, leaving 24 bases between them. The CDR3 runs 16 residues. The germline CDR1 and CDR2 sequences are MNHEY and SVGAGI.

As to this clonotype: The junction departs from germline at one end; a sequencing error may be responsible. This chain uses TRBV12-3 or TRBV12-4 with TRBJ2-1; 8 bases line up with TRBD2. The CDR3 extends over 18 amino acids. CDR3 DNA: TGTGTCAGCAGTTTAGAGGCAGGGCCGGGACTAGAGTACAATGAGCAGTTCTTC. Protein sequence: CVSSLEAGPGLEYNEQFF.

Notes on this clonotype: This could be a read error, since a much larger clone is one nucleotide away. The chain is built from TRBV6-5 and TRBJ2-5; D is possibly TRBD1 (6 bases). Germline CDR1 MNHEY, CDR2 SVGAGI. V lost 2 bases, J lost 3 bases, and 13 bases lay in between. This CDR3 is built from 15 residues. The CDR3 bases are TGTGCCAGCAGTTACCATTCACAGGGCGAAGAGACCCAGTACTTC. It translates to CASSYHSQGEETQYF.

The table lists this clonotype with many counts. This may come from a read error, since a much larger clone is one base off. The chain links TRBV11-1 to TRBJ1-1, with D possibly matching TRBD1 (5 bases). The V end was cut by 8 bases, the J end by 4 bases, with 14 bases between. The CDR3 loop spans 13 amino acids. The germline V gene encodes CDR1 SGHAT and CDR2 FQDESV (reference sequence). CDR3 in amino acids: CASERWGSTEAFF. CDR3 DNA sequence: TGTGCCAGCGAGAGGTGGGGGAGCACTGAAGCTTTCTTT.

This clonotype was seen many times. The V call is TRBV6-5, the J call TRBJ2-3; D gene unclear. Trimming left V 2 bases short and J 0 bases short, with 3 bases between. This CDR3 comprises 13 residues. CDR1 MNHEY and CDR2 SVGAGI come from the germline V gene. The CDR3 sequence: CASSYDSTDTQYF. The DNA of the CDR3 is TGTGCCAGCAGTTACGATAGCACAGATACGCAGTATTTT.

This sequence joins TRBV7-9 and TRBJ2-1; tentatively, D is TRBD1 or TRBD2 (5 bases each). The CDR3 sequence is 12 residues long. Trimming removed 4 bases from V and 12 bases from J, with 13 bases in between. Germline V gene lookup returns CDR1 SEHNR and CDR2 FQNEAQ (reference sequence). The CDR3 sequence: CASSSRTRGQFF. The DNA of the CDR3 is TGTGCCAGCAGCTCGCGGACGAGGGGGCAGTTCTTC.

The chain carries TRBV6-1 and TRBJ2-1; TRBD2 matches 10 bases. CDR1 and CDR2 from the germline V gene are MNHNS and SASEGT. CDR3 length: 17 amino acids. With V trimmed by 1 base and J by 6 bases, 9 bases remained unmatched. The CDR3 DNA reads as TGTGCCAGCAGTGAAGAGGCTAGCGGGAGTGGTGCCAATGAGCAGTTCTTC. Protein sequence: CASSEEASGSGANEQFF.

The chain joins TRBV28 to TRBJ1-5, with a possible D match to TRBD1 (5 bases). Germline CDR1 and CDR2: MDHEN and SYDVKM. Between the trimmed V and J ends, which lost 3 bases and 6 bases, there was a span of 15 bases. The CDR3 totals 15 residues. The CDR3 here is CASSLGQGYRQPQHF. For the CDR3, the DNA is TGTGCCAGCAGTTTGGGGCAGGGCTACCGTCAGCCCCAGCATTTT. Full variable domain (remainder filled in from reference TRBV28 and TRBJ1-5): DVKVTQSSRYLVKRTGEKVFLECVQDMDHENMFWYRQDPGLGLRLIYFSYDVKMKEKGDIPEGYSVSREKKERFSLILESASTNQTSMYLCASSLGQGYRQPQHFGDGTRLSIL.

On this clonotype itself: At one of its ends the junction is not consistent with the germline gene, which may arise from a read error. CDR3 DNA sequence: TGCGCCAGCAGGGGCGGACAGGGGGCGTTTGGCTACACCTTC. Protein: CASRGGQGAFGYTF. J is TRBJ1-2 and V is TRBV28; TRBD1 agrees at 11 bases. The CDR3 is 14 amino acids. CDR1 is MDHEN, CDR2 SYDVKM, per germline.

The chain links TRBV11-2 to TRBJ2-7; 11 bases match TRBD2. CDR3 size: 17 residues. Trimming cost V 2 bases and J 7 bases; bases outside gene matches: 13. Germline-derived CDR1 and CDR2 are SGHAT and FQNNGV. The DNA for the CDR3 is TGTGCCAGCAGCTTAAACCCCGCTAGCGGGAGGTCCAGTGAGCAGTACTTC. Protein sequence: CASSLNPASGRSSEQYF.

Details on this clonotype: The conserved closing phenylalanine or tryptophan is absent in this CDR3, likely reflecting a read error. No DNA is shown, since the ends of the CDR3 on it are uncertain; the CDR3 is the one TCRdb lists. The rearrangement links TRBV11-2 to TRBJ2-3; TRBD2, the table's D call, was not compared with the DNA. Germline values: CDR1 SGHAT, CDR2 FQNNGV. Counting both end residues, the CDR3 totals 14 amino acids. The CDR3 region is CASSPRLAADTQFS.

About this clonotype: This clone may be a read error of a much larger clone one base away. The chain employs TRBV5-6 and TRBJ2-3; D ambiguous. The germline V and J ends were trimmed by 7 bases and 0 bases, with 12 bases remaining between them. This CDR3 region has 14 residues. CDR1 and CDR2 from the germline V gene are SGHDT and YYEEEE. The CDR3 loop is CASLVLRSTDTQYF. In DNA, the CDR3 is TGTGCCAGCCTCGTACTGAGAAGCACAGATACGCAGTATTTT.

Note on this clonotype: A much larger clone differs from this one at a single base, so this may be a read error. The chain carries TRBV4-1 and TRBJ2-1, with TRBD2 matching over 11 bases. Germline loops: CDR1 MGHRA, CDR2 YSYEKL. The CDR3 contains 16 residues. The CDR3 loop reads CASSQGLAGGYNEEFF. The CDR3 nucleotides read TGCGCCAGCAGCCAAGGTTTAGCGGGAGGGTATAATGAGGAGTTCTTC.

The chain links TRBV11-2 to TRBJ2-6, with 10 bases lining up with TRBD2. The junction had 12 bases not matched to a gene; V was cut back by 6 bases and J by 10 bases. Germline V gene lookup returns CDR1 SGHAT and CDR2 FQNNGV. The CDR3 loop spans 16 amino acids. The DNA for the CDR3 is TGTGCCAGCAGTTCCAGCGGGAGGGCTGAGGCAAACGTCCTGACTTTC. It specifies CASSSSGRAEANVLTF. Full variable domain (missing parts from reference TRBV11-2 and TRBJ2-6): EAGVAQSPRYKIIEKRQSVAFWCNPISGHATLYWYQQILGQGPKLLIQFQNNGVVDDSQLPKDRFSAERLKGVDSTLKIQPAKLEDSAVYLCASSSSGRAEANVLTFGAGSRLTVL.

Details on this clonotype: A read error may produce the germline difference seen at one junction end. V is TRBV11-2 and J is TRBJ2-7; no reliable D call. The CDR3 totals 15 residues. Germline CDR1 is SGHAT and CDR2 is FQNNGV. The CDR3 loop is CASSSPLGVRYEQYF. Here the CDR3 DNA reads TGTGCCAGCAGCTCTCCGCTAGGCGTGAGGTACGAGCAATACTTC.

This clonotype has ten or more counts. The CDR3 reads CASSFPGHQETQYF. CDR3 nucleotides: TGTGCCAGCAGCTTCCCGGGCCACCAAGAGACCCAGTACTTC. The chain employs TRBV11-3 and TRBJ2-5; D unclear. Trimming left V 3 bases short and J 0 bases short, with 8 bases between. Germline lookup yields CDR1 SGHNT and CDR2 YENEEA. This CDR3 spans 14 amino acids.

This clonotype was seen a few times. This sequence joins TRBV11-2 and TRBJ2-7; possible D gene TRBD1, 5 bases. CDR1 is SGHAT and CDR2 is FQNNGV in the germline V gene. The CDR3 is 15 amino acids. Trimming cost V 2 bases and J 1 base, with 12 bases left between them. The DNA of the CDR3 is TGTGCCAGCAGCTTATCGGCAGGGTTTTCCTACGAGCAGTACTTC. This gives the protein CASSLSAGFSYEQYF.

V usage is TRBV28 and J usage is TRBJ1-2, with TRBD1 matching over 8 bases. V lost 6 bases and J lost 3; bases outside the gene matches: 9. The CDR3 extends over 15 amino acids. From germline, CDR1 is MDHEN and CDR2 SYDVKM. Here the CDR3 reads CASSQGQGSYYGYTF. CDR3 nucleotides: TGTGCCAGCAGCCAAGGACAGGGCTCCTACTATGGCTACACCTTC.

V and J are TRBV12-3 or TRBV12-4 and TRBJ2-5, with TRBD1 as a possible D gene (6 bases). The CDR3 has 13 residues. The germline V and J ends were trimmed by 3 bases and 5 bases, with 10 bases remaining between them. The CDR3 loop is CASSLVQGETQYF. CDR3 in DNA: TGTGCCAGCAGTTTGGTGCAGGGGGAGACCCAGTACTTC.

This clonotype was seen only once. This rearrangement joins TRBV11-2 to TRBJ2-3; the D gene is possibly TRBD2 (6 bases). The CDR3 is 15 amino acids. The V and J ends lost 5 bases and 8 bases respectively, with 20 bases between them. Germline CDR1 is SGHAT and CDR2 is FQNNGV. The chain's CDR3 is CASSPIGSGRSTQYF. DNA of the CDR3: TGTGCCAGCAGCCCGATAGGGAGCGGGCGGAGTACGCAGTATTTT.

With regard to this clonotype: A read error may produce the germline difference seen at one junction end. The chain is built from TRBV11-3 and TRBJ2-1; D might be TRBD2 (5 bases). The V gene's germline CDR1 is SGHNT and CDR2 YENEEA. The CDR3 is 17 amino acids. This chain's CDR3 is CASSSSFGHGKYNEQFF. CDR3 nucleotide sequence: TGCGCCAGCAGCTCCTCGTTTGGGCACGGGAAATACAATGAGCAGTTCTTC.

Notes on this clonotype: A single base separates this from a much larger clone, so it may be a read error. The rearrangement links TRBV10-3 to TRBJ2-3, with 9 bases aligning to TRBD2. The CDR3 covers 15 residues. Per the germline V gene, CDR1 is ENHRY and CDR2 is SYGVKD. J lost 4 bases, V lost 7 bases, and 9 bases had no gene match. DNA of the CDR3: TGTGCCATCAAGCCGGGACTAGCCCACGCAGATACGCAGTATTTT. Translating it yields CAIKPGLAHADTQYF.

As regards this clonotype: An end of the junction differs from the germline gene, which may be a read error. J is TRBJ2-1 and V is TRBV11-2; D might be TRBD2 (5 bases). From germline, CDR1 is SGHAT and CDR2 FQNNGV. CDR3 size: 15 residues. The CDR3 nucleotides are TGTGCCAGCAGCTTGGCAGCGGCTGCCCGGTGTGAGCACTTCTTC. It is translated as CASSLAAAARCEHFF.

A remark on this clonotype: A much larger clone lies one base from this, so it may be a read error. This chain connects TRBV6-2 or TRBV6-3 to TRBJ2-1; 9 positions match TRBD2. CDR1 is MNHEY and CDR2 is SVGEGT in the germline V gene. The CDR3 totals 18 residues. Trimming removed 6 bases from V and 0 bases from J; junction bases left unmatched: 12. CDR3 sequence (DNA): TGTGCCAGCAGCCGTAGGATTAGCGGGAGACCCTCCTACAATGAGCAGTTCTTC. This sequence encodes CASSRRISGRPSYNEQFF.

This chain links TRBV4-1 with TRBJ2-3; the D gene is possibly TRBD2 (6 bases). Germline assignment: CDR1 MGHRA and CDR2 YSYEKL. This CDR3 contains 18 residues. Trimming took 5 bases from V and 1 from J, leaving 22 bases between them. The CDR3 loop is CASSVTSPGTGGTDTQYF. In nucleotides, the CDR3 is TGCGCCAGCAGCGTCACCTCACCCGGGACTGGCGGCACAGATACGCAGTATTTT.

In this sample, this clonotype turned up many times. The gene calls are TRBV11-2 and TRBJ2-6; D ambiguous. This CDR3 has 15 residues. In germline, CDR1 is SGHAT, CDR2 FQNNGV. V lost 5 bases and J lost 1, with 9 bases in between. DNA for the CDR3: TGTGCCAGCAGCACCGGGCCGTCTGGGGCCAACGTCCTGACTTTC. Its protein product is CASSTGPSGANVLTF.

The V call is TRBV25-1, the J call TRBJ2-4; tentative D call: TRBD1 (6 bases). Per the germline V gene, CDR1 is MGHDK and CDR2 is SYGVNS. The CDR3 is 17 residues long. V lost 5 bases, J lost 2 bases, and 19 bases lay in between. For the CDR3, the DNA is TGTGCCAGCAGTCCCACCGTCGCAGGGGCCTCCAAAAACATTCAGTACTTC. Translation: CASSPTVAGASKNIQYF.